This T cell receptor beta chain is from a study of control samples from healthy donors and cancer patients. The V gene lost 9 bases and the J gene lost 1 base, with 14 bases spanning the gap. Germline V gene sequence: CDR1 ENHRY, CDR2 SYGVKD. This CDR3 contains 14 residues. This table comes from immunoSEQ multiplex PCR, and its TCRdb copy is limited to in-frame clones, with some not included. The data hold 150,000 or so clones, with about 91% observed a single time. V usage is TRBV10-3 and J usage is TRBJ2-3; weak D call: TRBD2 (6 bases). This TCR came from a man between 18 and 35 years old in good health. The sequencing sample was made of blood. The CDR3 coding sequence is TGTGCCATTGGGACTCTTACCGGCACAGATACGCAGTATTTT. It codes for CAIGTLTGTDTQYF.